The 14 T cell receptor beta chains presented below share a single source sample, sequenced in a study of blood T cell repertoires in COVID-19. Generated by immunoSEQ multiplex PCR, the TCRdb table keeps only in-frame clones and is missing some. The data hold fewer than 250,000 clones, with roughly 80% observed a single time. Sequenced: peripheral blood. Receptors originate from a woman aged 50 to 60 with acute or convalescent COVID-19.

The rearrangement links TRBV10-3 to TRBJ2-1, with 9 nucleotides matching TRBD2. This CDR3 has 14 amino acids. Trimming at V came to 3 bases and at J to 4 bases, leaving 1 base not matched to a gene. The germline CDR1 and CDR2 sequences are ENHRY and SYGVKD. The CDR3 DNA sequence: TGTGCCATCAGTGAAGCGGGGGGATACAATGAGCAGTTCTTC. Its translation: CAISEAGGYNEQFF.

J is TRBJ1-1 and V is TRBV7-9; D gene ambiguous. The germline V and J ends were trimmed by 1 base and 0 bases, with 9 bases remaining between them. Germline CDR1 and CDR2: SEHNR and FQNEAQ (reference sequence). This CDR3 has 15 residues. The DNA for the CDR3 is TGTGCCAGCAGCTTAGATCACTTTATGAACACTGAAGCTTTCTTT. This gives the protein CASSLDHFMNTEAFF.

The chain couples TRBV4-3 to TRBJ2-2, with D maybe TRBD2 (6 bases). V gave up 2 bases and J gave up 2 bases, with 15 bases separating them. CDR3 length: 17 residues. The V gene's germline CDR1 is LGHNA and CDR2 YSLEER. The CDR3 here is CASSQRSGGVNTGELFF. As DNA, the CDR3 is TGCGCCAGCAGCCAACGTAGCGGAGGTGTCAACACCGGGGAGCTGTTTTTT.

The J gene is TRBJ1-6, the V gene TRBV18; 7 bases are shared with TRBD1. In germline, CDR1 is KGHSH, CDR2 LQKENI. V dropped 6 bases and J dropped 0; count of bases not matched to a gene: 11. The CDR3 is 18 amino acids. The CDR3 DNA reads as TGTGCCAGCTCCCGAGACAGGGTCGAGGGCTCCTATAATTCACCCCTCCACTTT. Translated: CASSRDRVEGSYNSPLHF. The full variable domain, rest sourced from reference TRBV18 and TRBJ1-6, is NAGVMQNPRHLVRRRGQEARLRCSPMKGHSHVYWYRQLPEEGLKFMVYLQKENIIDESGMPKERFSAEFPKEGPSILRIQQVVRGDSAAYFCASSRDRVEGSYNSPLHFGNGTRLTVT.

DNA of the CDR3: TGTGCCAGCAGCTTGTCCCCGGGACTAGCGGGAGCACATACGCAGTATTTT. This sequence encodes CASSLSPGLAGAHTQYF. The J gene is TRBJ2-3, the V gene TRBV7-2; 14 positions match TRBD2. The germline CDR1 and CDR2 sequences are SGHTA and FQGNSA. Trimming at V came to 3 bases and at J to 7 bases, leaving 9 bases not matched to a gene. This CDR3 has 17 residues.

The chain uses TRBV19 and TRBJ2-7; no definite D call. Deletions cut 0 bases from V and 3 bases from J, with 12 bases between. The CDR3 has 15 residues. Germline V lookup: CDR1 LNHDA, CDR2 SQIVND (reference sequence). In DNA, the CDR3 is TGTGCCAGTAGTATAGATTCCCCCCCCTACTACGAGCAGTACTTC. Translating gives CASSIDSPPYYEQYF.

The chain uses TRBV7-6 and TRBJ2-2; tentatively, D is TRBD1 (5 bases). V lost 2 bases, J lost 3 bases, and 10 bases lay in between. Per the germline V gene, CDR1 is SGHVS and CDR2 is FNYEAQ. The CDR3 spans 15 residues. This chain's CDR3 is CASSLLTGDTGELFF. The CDR3 bases are TGTGCCAGCAGCTTATTAACAGGAGACACCGGGGAGCTGTTTTTT.

V gene TRBV29-1 combines with J gene TRBJ1-1, with TRBD1 as a possible D gene (6 bases). V lost 6 bases and J lost 1, with 12 bases in between. CDR3 size: 13 residues. Looked up from germline, CDR1 is SQVTM and CDR2 is ANQGSEA. As DNA, the CDR3 is TGCAGCGTGTGGGGGCCCCAGAACACTGAAGCTTTCTTT. Encoded protein: CSVWGPQNTEAFF.

This clone was recorded only once. This rearrangement joins TRBV5-6 to TRBJ2-5, with D perhaps TRBD2 (6 bases). The CDR3 has 14 residues. In germline, CDR1 is SGHDT, CDR2 YYEEEE. Trimming stripped 3 bases from V and 4 bases from J, with 13 bases between. CDR3: CASSSTGLTETQYF. The CDR3, as DNA: TGTGCCAGCAGCTCAACGGGACTCACAGAGACCCAGTACTTC.

The chain carries TRBV19 and TRBJ1-1; possibly TRBD1 for D (5 bases). The CDR3 extends over 16 amino acids. Between the trimmed V and J ends, which lost 5 bases and 7 bases, there was a span of 23 bases. In germline, CDR1 is LNHDA, CDR2 SQIVND (reference sequence). The CDR3: CASSPYHPGGGFEAFF. In DNA form, the CDR3 reads TGTGCCAGTAGTCCATATCATCCGGGCGGGGGATTTGAAGCTTTCTTT.

The chain carries TRBV30 and TRBJ1-1, with 8 bases fitting TRBD1. Germline V CDR1 and CDR2: GTSNPN, SVGIG (reference sequence). V lost 7 bases and J lost 3; bases outside the gene matches: 7. The CDR3 runs to 13 residues. The CDR3 DNA is TGTGCCTTAACAGGGGGGTGGGACACTGAAGCTTTCTTT. It yields the protein CALTGGWDTEAFF.

This clone was seen just once. J is TRBJ1-5 and V is TRBV28; D is unclear. Trimming removed 7 bases at V and 9 bases at J, with 13 bases between. Germline V CDR1 and CDR2: MDHEN, SYDVKM. This CDR3 has 12 amino acids. CDR3 sequence reads: CASTKNRGPQHF. The CDR3 DNA is TGTGCCAGCACTAAAAACCGGGGGCCCCAGCATTTT.

The CDR3 DNA reads TGTGCCAGCAGCTTAGCGACAGCTAACTATGGCTACACCTTC. Residues: CASSLATANYGYTF. The chain couples TRBV7-2 to TRBJ1-2, with D possibly being TRBD1 (5 bases). The CDR3 is 14 amino acids. V was pared by 0 bases and J by 0 bases, with 5 bases between. CDR1 and CDR2 (germline): SGHTA, FQGNSA.

The rearrangement uses TRBV15 and TRBJ1-2; unclear D gene. V was clipped by 8 bases and J by 4 bases, with 14 bases between them. Germline lookup yields CDR1 LNHNV and CDR2 YYDKDF (reference sequence). CDR3 size: 13 residues. CDR3 in amino acids: CATRPGEPYGYTF. CDR3 in DNA: TGTGCCACCCGACCCGGGGAACCCTATGGCTACACCTTC.